The text below deals with one TCR beta chain. These data are taken from a study of OX40 agonist ivuxolimab in advanced cancers. On the study more broadly: Mean age about 60 years, range 23 to 79; roughly 82% male. Partial responses were achieved by three patients, one with hepatocellular carcinoma and two with cutaneous melanoma.

The method was immunoSEQ multiplex PCR; TCRdb's version includes in-frame clones alone and lacks a portion of them. Among more than 40,000 clones listed, 80% to 90% were seen once. The CDR3 has 15 amino acids. V lost 4 bases, J lost 1 base, and 14 bases lay in between. Germline CDR1 and CDR2: SGHDT and YYEEEE. This TCR was sampled from an adult with an advanced solid tumor such as melanoma, head and neck, liver or kidney cancer. Sequencing was performed on CD4+ or CD8+ T cells sorted from blood, taken in a trial of the OX40 agonist ivuxolimab. V gene TRBV5-6 combines with J gene TRBJ1-1; the D gene is possibly TRBD1 (6 bases). CDR3 nucleotide sequence: TGTGCCAGCAGCCTCTTGACAGGTTGGAACACTGAAGCTTTCTTT. As protein: CASSLLTGWNTEAFF.